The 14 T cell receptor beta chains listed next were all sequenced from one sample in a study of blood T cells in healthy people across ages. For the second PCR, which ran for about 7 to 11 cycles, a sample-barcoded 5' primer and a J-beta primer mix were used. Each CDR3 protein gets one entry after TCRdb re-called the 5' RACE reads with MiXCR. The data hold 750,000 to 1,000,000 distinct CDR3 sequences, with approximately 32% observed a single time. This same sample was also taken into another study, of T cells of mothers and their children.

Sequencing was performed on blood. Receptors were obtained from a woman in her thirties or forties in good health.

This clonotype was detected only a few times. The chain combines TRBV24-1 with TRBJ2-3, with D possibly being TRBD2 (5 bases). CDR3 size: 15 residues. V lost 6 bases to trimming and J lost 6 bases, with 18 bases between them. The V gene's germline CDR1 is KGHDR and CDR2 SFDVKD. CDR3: CATSQLGEGVDTQYF. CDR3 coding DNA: TGTGCCACCAGTCAACTGGGAGAGGGAGTGGATACGCAGTATTTT.

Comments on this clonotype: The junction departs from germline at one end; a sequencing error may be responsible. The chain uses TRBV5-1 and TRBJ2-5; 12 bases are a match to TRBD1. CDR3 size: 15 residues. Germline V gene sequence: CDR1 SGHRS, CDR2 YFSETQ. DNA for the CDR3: TGCGCCAGCAGCTGGGGGACAGGGGGCAGAGAGACCCAGTGCTTC. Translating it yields CASSWGTGGRETQCF.

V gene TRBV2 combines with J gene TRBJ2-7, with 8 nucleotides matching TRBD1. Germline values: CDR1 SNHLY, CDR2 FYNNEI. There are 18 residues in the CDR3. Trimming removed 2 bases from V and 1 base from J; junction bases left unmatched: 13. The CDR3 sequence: CASSELGTGVGPSYEQYF. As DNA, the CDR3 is TGTGCCAGCAGTGAACTAGGGACAGGAGTCGGTCCTTCCTACGAGCAGTACTTC. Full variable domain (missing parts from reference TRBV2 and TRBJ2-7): EPEVTQTPSHQVTQMGQEVILRCVPISNHLYFYWYRQILGQKVEFLVSFYNNEISEKSEIFDDQFSVERPDGSNFTLKIRSTKLEDSAMYFCASSELGTGVGPSYEQYFGPGTRLTVT.

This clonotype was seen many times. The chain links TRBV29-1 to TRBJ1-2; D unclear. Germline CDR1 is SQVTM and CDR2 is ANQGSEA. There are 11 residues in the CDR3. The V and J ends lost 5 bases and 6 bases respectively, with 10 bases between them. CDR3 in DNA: TGCAGCGTTCTGACCTACAATGGCTACACCTTC. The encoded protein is CSVLTYNGYTF.

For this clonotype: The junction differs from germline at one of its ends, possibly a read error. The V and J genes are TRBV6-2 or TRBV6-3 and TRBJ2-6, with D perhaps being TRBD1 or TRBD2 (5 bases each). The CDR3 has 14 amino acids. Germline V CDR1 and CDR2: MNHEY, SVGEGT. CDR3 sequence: CASSRLSGTNVLAF. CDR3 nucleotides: TGTGCCAGTAGCCGACTCTCTGGGACCAACGTCCTGGCTTTC.

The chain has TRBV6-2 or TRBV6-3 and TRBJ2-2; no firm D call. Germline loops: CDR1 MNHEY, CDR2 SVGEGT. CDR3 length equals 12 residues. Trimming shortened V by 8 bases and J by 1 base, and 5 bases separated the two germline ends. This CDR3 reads CASAWNTGELFF. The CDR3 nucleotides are TGTGCCAGCGCTTGGAACACCGGGGAGCTGTTTTTT.

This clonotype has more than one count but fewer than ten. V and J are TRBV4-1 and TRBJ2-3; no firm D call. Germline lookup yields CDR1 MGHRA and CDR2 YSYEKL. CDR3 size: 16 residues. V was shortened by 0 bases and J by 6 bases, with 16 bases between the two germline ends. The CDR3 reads CASSQDLRPAWDTQYF. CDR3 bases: TGCGCCAGCAGCCAAGATCTTAGGCCCGCGTGGGATACGCAGTATTTT.

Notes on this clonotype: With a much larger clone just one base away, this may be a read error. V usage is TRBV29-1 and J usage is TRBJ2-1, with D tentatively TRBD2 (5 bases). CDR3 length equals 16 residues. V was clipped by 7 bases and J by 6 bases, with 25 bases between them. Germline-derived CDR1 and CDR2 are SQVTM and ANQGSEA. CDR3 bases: TGCAGCGCTGGCCCCGGGCAGAACGGACGGGGCAATGAGCAGTTCTTC. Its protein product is CSAGPGQNGRGNEQFF.

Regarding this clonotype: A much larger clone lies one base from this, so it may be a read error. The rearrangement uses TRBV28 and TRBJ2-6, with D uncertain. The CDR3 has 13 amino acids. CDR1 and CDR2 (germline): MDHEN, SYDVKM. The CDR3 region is CANSIPEANVLTF. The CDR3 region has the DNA TGTGCCAACAGTATACCTGAGGCCAACGTCCTGACTTTC.

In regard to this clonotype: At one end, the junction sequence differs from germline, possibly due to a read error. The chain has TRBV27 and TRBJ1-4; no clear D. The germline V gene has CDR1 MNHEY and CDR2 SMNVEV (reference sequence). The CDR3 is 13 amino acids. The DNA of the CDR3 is TGTGTCAGCAGTTTCCTTAGGAATGAAAAACTGTTTTTT. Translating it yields CVSSFLRNEKLFF.

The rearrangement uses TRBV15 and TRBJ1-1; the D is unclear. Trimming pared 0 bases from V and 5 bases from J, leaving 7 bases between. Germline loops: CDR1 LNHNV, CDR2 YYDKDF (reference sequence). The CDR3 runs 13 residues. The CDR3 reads CATSRESGTEAFF. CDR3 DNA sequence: TGTGCCACCAGCAGAGAAAGTGGAACTGAAGCTTTCTTT.

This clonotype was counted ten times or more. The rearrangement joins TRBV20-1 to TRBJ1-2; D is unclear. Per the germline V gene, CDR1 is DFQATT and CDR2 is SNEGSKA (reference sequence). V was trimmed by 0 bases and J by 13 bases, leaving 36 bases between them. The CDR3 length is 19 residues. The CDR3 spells CSARDPTLGREGSEALVTF. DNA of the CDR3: TGCAGTGCTAGAGATCCCACCCTTGGCCGGGAAGGGAGTGAGGCTCTCGTCACCTTC.

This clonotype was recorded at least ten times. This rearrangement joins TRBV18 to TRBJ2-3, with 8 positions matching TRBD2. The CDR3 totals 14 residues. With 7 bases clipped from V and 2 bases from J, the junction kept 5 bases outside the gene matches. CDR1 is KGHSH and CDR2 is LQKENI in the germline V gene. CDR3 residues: CASLGTRSTDTQYF. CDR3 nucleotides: TGTGCCAGCTTGGGGACTAGATCCACAGATACGCAGTATTTT.

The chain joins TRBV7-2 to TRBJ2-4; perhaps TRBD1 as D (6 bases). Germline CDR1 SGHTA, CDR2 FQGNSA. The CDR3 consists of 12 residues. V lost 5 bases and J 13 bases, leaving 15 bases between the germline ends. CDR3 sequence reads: CASSSRDKEQYF. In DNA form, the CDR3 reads TGTGCCAGCAGCAGCAGGGACAAGGAGCAGTACTTC.